This is a list of T cell receptor beta chains from one sample in a study of cytomegalovirus exposure and HLA in healthy donors. This table comes from immunoSEQ multiplex PCR, and its TCRdb copy is limited to in-frame clones, with some not included. The sample shows roughly 150,000 clones, approximately 81% of them seen only once. What was sequenced was PBMCs. The receptors come from a boy aged 2 to 10 in good health and CMV-seronegative. CDR3s leave out the opening cysteine and the closing phenylalanine or tryptophan. D genes are given only for firm matches.

D gene: TRBD1; J gene: TRBJ2-7; V gene: TRBV14; CDR3 protein: ASSQGQGFYEQY
D gene: TRBD2; J gene: TRBJ2-1; V gene: TRBV4-2; CDR3 protein: ASSQDQPLGAGDNEQF
D gene: NA; J gene: TRBJ1-2; V gene: TRBV11-1; CDR3 protein: ASSPDTEVGYGYT
D gene: TRBD1; J gene: TRBJ1-2; V gene: TRBV7-8; CDR3 protein: ASSLGQGQGNGYT
D gene: TRBD2; J gene: TRBJ2-1; V gene: TRBV7-3; CDR3 protein: ASSSIISGPKNNEQF
D gene: TRBD2; J gene: TRBJ2-3; V gene: TRBV5-1; CDR3 protein: ASSLTREGDTQY
D gene: NA; J gene: TRBJ2-5; V gene: TRBV5-1; CDR3 protein: ASSLGGVQETQY
D gene: NA; J gene: TRBJ2-3; V gene: TRBV6-1; CDR3 protein: ASSVAAGAGGTDTQY
D gene: TRBD1; J gene: TRBJ1-1; V gene: TRBV28; CDR3 protein: ASSLGGTGGNTEAF
D gene: TRBD1; J gene: TRBJ2-6; V gene: TRBV30; CDR3 protein: AWRAGTVFSGANVLT
D gene: NA; J gene: TRBJ2-7; V gene: TRBV4-2; CDR3 protein: ASSPRTSYEQY
D gene: TRBD1; J gene: TRBJ2-5; V gene: TRBV4-3; CDR3 protein: ASSQMTGSAETQY
D gene: NA; J gene: TRBJ1-2; V gene: TRBV5-1; CDR3 protein: ASSLNGDGYT
D gene: TRBD2; J gene: TRBJ2-4; V gene: TRBV5-1; CDR3 protein: ASSFREGDIQY
D gene: NA; J gene: TRBJ1-3; V gene: TRBV30; CDR3 protein: AWTHGLSGNTIY
D gene: TRBD1; J gene: TRBJ2-5; V gene: TRBV5-5; CDR3 protein: ASSYDRGSQETQY
D gene: TRBD1; J gene: TRBJ2-1; V gene: TRBV9; CDR3 protein: ASSVGTAQGEQF
D gene: NA; J gene: TRBJ1-1; V gene: TRBV4-2; CDR3 protein: ASSQDPTWANTEAF
D gene: NA; J gene: TRBJ2-7; V gene: TRBV6-1; CDR3 protein: ATLGPLSSYEQY
D gene: TRBD1; J gene: TRBJ2-7; V gene: TRBV9; CDR3 protein: ASSVELGQGYEQY
D gene: NA; J gene: TRBJ2-1; V gene: TRBV21-1; CDR3 protein: ASSKASGGSYNEQF
D gene: TRBD1; J gene: TRBJ1-2; V gene: TRBV5-1; CDR3 protein: ASSLNIAGGGYT
D gene: NA; J gene: TRBJ2-3; V gene: TRBV18; CDR3 protein: ASSIRQSTDTQY
D gene: NA; J gene: TRBJ1-6; V gene: TRBV7-9; CDR3 protein: ASSLVSLRGNNSPLH
D gene: TRBD1; J gene: TRBJ2-7; V gene: TRBV15; CDR3 protein: ATSRGDRAASYEQY
D gene: NA; J gene: TRBJ2-3; V gene: TRBV28; CDR3 protein: ASSLEGAGRTDTQY
D gene: TRBD2; J gene: TRBJ2-2; V gene: TRBV7-8; CDR3 protein: ASSLKLAGGDATGELF
D gene: NA; J gene: TRBJ2-1; V gene: TRBV7-9; CDR3 protein: ASSGVWGSYNEQF
D gene: NA; J gene: TRBJ1-4; V gene: TRBV29-1; CDR3 protein: SVGGDQGEKLF
D gene: NA; J gene: TRBJ1-2; V gene: TRBV5-1; CDR3 protein: ASSLGDREIYGYT
D gene: TRBD2; J gene: TRBJ2-7; V gene: TRBV10-1; CDR3 protein: ASSDAQREGNEQY
D gene: TRBD2; J gene: TRBJ2-1; V gene: TRBV7-2; CDR3 protein: ASGLAGGSQQF
D gene: NA; J gene: TRBJ2-7; V gene: TRBV18; CDR3 protein: ASSPTQIAYEQY
D gene: NA; J gene: TRBJ2-1; V gene: TRBV5-6; CDR3 protein: ASSLVAGPNEQF
D gene: NA; J gene: TRBJ2-5; V gene: TRBV7-2; CDR3 protein: ASSVSRGTQY
D gene: TRBD1; J gene: TRBJ1-1; V gene: TRBV7-8; CDR3 protein: ASSFAGTGVTF
D gene: TRBD2; J gene: TRBJ2-4; V gene: TRBV9; CDR3 protein: ASSGPGTSINIQY
D gene: NA; J gene: TRBJ1-1; V gene: TRBV9; CDR3 protein: ASSVDARTEAF
D gene: TRBD1; J gene: TRBJ1-1; V gene: TRBV6-6; CDR3 protein: ASTLQGTTEAF
D gene: TRBD1; J gene: TRBJ1-5; V gene: TRBV29-1; CDR3 protein: SVRTGYNQPQH